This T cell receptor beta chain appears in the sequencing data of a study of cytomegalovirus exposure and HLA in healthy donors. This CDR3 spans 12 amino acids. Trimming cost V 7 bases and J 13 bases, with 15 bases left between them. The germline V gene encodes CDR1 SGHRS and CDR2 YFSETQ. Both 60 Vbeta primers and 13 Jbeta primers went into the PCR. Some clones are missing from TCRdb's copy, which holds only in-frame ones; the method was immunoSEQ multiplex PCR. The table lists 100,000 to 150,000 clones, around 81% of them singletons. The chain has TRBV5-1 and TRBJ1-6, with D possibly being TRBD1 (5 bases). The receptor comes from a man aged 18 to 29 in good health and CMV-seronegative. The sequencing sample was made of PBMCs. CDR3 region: CASGRDGAPLHF. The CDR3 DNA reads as TGCGCCAGCGGGAGGGACGGAGCCCCCCTCCACTTT.